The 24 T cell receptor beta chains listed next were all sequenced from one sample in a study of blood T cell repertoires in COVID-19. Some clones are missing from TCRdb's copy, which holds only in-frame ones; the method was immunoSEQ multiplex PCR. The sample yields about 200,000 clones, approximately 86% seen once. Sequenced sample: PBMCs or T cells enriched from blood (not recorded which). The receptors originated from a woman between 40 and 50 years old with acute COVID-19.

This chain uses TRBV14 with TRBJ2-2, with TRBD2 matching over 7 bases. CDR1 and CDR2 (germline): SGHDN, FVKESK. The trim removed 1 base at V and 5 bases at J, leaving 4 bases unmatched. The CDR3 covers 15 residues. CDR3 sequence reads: CASSQVAGVTGELFF. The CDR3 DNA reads TGTGCCAGCAGCCAAGTCGCGGGAGTGACCGGGGAGCTGTTTTTT.

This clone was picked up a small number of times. The CDR3 bases are TGTGCCTGGAGTCGTCGCGGGGGGCTAGCGGGAGGAAATGAGCAGTTCTTC. Protein: CAWSRRGGLAGGNEQFF. This chain connects TRBV30 to TRBJ2-1, with 11 bases aligning to TRBD2. The ends lost 2 bases at V and 7 bases at J; junction bases unmatched: 13. Per the germline V gene, CDR1 is GTSNPN and CDR2 is SVGIG (reference sequence). The CDR3 covers 17 residues.

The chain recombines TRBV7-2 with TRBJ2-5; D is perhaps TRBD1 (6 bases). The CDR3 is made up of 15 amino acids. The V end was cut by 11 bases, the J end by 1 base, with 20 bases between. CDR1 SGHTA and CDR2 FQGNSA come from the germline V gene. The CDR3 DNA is TGTGCCTCATCCTTAGGGACAACCTCCCAAGAGACCCAGTACTTC. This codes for CASSLGTTSQETQYF.

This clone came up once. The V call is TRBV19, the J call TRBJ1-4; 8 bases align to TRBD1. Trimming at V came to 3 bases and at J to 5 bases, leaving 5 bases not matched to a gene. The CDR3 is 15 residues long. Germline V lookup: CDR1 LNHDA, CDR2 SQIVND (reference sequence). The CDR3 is CASSIMTGVNEKLFF. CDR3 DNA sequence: TGTGCCAGTAGTATTATGACAGGGGTCAATGAAAAACTGTTTTTT.

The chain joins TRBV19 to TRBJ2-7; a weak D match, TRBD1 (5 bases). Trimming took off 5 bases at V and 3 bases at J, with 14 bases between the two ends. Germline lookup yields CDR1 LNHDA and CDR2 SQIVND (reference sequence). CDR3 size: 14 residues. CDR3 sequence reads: CASSADRLGYEQYF. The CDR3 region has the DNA TGTGCCAGTAGTGCAGACAGATTGGGCTACGAGCAGTACTTC.

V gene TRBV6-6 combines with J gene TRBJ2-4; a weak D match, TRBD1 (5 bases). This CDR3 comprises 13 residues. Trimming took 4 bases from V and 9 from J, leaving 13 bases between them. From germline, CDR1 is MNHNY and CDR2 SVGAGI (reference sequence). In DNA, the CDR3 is TGTGCCAGCAGTTGGACATCTCCGGGCATTCAGTACTTC. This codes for CASSWTSPGIQYF.

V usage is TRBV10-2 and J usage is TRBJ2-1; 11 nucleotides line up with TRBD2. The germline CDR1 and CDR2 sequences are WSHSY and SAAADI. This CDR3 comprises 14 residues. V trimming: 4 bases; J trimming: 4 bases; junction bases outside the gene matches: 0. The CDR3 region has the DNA TGCGCCAGCAGTGTAGCGGGAGGGTACAATGAGCAGTTCTTC. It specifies CASSVAGGYNEQFF.

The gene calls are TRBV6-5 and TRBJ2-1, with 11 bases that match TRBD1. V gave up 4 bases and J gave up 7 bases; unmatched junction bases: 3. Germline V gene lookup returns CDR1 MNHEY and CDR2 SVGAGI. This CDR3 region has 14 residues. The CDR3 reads CASSSGQGVNEQFF. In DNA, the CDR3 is TGTGCCAGCAGTTCGGGACAGGGGGTAAATGAGCAGTTCTTC.

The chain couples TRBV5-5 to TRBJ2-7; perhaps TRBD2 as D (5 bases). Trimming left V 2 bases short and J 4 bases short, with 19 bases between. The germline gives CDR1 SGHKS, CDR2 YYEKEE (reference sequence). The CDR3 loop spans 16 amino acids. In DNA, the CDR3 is TGTGCCAGCAGCTTACCTTTCACCGGGATTCTGTACGAGCAGTACTTC. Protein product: CASSLPFTGILYEQYF.

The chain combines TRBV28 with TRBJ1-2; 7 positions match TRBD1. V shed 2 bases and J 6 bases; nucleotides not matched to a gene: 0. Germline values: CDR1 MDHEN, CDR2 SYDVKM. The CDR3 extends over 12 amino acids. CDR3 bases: TGTGCCAGCAGTTTACAGGGGGATGGCTACACCTTC. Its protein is CASSLQGDGYTF.

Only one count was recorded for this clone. In DNA, the CDR3 is TGCGCCAGCAGCCAAGATGAGGGGGTGATAGATACGCAGTATTTT. Protein sequence: CASSQDEGVIDTQYF. This rearrangement joins TRBV4-1 to TRBJ2-3; maybe TRBD1 (6 bases). This CDR3 is 15 amino acids long. The germline V gene has CDR1 MGHRA and CDR2 YSYEKL. V was pared by 0 bases and J by 5 bases, with 12 bases between.

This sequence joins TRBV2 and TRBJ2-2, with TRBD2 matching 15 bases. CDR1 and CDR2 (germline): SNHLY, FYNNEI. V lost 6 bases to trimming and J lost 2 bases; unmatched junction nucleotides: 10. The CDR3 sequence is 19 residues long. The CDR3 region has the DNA TGTGCCAGCAGCCGGAGGGGACTAGCGGGAGGCGGAAACACCGGGGAGCTGTTTTTT. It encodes CASSRRGLAGGGNTGELFF. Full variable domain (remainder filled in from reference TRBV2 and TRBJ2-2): EPEVTQTPSHQVTQMGQEVILRCVPISNHLYFYWYRQILGQKVEFLVSFYNNEISEKSEIFDDQFSVERPDGSNFTLKIRSTKLEDSAMYFCASSRRGLAGGGNTGELFFGEGSRLTVL.

The CDR3 protein is CASSQVAGGGYNEQFF. The CDR3 DNA reads TGTGCCAGCAGCCAGGTAGCGGGAGGGGGGTACAATGAGCAGTTCTTC. The rearrangement joins TRBV3-1 (or the pseudogene TRBV3-2) to TRBJ2-1, with 11 positions matching TRBD2. CDR3 length: 16 amino acids. Germline lookup yields CDR1 LGHDT and CDR2 YNNKEL (reference sequence). The V gene end was trimmed by 3 bases and the J gene end by 4 bases; junction bases not matched to a gene: 5.

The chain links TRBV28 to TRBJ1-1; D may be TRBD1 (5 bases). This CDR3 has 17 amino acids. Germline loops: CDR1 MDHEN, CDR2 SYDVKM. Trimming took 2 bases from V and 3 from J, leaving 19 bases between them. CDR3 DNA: TGTGCCAGCAGTTTACCCCGGACACTTTCGGTGGACACTGAAGCTTTCTTT. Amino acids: CASSLPRTLSVDTEAFF.

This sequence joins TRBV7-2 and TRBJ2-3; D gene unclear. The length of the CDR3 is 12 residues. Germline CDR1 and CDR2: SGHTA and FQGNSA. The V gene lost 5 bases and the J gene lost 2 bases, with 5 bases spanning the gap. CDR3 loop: CASSPNTDTQYF. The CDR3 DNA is TGTGCCAGCAGCCCCAACACAGATACGCAGTATTTT.

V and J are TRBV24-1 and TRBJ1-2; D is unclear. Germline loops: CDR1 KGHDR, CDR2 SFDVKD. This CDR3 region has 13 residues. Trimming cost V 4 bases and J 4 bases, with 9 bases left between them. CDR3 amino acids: CATSDPGVYGYTF. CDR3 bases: TGTGCCACCAGTGACCCCGGAGTCTATGGCTACACCTTC.

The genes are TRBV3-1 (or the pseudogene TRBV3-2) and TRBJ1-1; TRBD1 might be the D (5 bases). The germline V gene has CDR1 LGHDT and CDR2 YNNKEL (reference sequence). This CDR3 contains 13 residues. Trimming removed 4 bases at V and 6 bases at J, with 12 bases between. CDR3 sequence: CASSREGRAEAFF. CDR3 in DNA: TGTGCCAGCAGCCGGGAGGGGAGGGCTGAAGCTTTCTTT.

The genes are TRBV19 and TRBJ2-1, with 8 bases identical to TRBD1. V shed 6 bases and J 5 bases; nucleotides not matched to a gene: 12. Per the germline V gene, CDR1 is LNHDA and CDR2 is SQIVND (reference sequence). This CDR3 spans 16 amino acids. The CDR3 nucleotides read TGTGCCAGTAGCCCCGAGGGAGGACAGGGACACAATGAGCAGTTCTTC. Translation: CASSPEGGQGHNEQFF.

CDR3 region: CASRGTSPPKEQYF. The CDR3 DNA reads TGTGCCAGCCGGGGGACTAGCCCCCCGAAAGAGCAGTACTTC. This chain connects TRBV6-5 to TRBJ2-7; 9 bases line up with TRBD2. The V and J ends lost 8 bases and 7 bases, in that order; junction bases with no gene match: 12. The CDR3 runs 14 residues. The germline V gene has CDR1 MNHEY and CDR2 SVGAGI.

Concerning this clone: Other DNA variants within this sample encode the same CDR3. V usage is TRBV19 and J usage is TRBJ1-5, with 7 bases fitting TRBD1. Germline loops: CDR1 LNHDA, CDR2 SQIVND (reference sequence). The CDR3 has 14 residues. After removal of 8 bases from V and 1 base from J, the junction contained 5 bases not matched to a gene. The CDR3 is CASSPGGSNQPQHF. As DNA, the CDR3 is TGTGCCAGTTCCCCAGGGGGGAGCAATCAGCCCCAGCATTTT. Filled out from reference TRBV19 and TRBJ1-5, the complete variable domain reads DGGITQSPKYLFRKEGQNVTLSCEQNLNHDAMYWYRQDPGQGLRLIYYSQIVNDFQKGDIAEGYSVSREKKESFPLTVTSAQKNPTAFYLCASSPGGSNQPQHFGDGTRLSIL.

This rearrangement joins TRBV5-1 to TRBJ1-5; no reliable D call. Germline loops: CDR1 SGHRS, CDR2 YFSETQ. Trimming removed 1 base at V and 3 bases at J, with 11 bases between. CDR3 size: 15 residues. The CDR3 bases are TGCGCCAGCAGCTTGACTTATCGGGACAATCAGCCCCAGCATTTT. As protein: CASSLTYRDNQPQHF.

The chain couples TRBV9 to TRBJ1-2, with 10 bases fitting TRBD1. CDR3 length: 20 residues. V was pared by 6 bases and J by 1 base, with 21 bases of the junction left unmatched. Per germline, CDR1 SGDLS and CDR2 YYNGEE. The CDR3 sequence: CASNRGGTGAPEGGNYGYTF. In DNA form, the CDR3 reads TGTGCCAGCAACAGAGGCGGGACAGGGGCTCCGGAGGGGGGTAACTATGGCTACACCTTC. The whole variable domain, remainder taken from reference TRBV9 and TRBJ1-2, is DSGVTQTPKHLITATGQRVTLRCSPRSGDLSVYWYQQSLDQGLQFLIQYYNGEERAKGNILERFSAQQFPDLHSELNLSSLELGDSALYFCASNRGGTGAPEGGNYGYTFGSGTRLTVV.

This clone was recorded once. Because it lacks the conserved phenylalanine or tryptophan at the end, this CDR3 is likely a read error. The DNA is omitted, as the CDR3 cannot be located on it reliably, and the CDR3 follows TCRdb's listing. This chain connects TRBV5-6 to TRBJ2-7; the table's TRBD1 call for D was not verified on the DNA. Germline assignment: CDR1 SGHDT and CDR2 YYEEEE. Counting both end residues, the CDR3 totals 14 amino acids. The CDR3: CASSLRGVGAFPSI.

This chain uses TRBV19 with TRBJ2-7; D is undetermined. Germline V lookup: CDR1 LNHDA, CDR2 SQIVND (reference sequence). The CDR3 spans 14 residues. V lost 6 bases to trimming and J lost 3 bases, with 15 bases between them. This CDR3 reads CASSTSANDYEQYF. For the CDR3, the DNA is TGTGCCAGTAGCACGAGCGCCAACGACTACGAGCAGTACTTC.